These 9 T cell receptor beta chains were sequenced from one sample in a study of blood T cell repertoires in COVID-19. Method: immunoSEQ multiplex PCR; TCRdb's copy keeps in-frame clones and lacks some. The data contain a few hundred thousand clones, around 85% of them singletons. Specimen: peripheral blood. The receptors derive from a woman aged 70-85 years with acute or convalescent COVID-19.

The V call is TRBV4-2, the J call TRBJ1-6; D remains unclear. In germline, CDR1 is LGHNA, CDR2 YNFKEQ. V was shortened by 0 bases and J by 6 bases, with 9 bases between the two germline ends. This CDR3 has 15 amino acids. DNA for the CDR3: TGTGCCAGCAGCCAAGATGGGCAGATTAATTCACCCCTCCACTTT. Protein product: CASSQDGQINSPLHF.

CDR3 amino acids: CASSFSSSGNTIYF. DNA for the CDR3: TGTGCCAGCAGTTTCTCGTCCTCTGGAAACACCATATATTTT. V gene TRBV28 combines with J gene TRBJ1-3; D gene unclear. Germline V gene data show CDR1 as MDHEN and CDR2 as SYDVKM. The CDR3 runs to 14 residues. V lost 3 bases, J lost 0 bases, and 6 bases lay in between.

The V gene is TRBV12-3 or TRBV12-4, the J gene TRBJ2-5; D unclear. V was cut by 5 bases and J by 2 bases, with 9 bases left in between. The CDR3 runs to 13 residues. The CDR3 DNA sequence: TGTGCCAGCAGTCCCTCGTTGCAAGAGACCCAGTACTTC. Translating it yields CASSPSLQETQYF.

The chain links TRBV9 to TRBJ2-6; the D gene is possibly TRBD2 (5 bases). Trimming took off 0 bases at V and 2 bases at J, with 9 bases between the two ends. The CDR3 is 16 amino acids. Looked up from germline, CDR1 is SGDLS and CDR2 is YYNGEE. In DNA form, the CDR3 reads TGTGCCAGCAGCGTAGGGCGGGCTACTGGGGCCAACGTCCTGACTTTC. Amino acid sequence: CASSVGRATGANVLTF.

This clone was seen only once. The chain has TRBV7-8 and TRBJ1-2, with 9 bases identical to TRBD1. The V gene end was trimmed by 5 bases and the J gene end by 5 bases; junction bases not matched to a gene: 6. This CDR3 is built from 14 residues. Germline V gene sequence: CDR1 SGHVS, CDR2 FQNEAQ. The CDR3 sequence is CASSLQGAGYGYTF. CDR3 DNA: TGTGCCAGCAGCCTACAGGGGGCAGGGTATGGCTACACCTTC.

The CDR3 protein is CASSSRRQGRGYTF. The DNA of the CDR3 is TGTGCCAGCAGTTCCAGGAGACAGGGGCGAGGCTACACCTTC. The rearrangement links TRBV6-2 or TRBV6-3 to TRBJ1-2; 8 bases fit TRBD1. Germline V gene sequence: CDR1 MNHEY, CDR2 SVGEGT. V shed 4 bases, J shed 8 bases, and the junction held 9 bases outside the gene matches. The CDR3 runs to 14 residues.

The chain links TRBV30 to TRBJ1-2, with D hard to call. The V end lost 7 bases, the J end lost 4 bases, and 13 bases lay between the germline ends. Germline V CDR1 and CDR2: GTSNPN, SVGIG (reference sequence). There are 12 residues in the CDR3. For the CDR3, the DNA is TGTGCCTACTTACCCCTATCCTATGGCTACACCTTC. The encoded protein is CAYLPLSYGYTF.

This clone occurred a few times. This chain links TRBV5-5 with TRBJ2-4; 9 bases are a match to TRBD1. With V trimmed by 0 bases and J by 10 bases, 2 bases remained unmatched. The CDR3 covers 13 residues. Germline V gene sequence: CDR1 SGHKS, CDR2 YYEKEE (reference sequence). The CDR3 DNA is TGTGCCAGCAGCTTGGCCGGACAGGGGATTCAGTACTTC. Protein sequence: CASSLAGQGIQYF.

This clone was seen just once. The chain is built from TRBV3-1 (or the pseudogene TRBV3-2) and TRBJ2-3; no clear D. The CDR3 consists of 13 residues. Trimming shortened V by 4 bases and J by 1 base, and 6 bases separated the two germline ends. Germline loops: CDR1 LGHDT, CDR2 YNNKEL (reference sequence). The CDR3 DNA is TGTGCCAGCAGCCCGCGCGGCACAGATACGCAGTATTTT. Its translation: CASSPRGTDTQYF.